The present entry profiles one T cell receptor beta chain with its context. Its recognized antigen is unknown. No base-level quality is on record; no much larger clone is a single base apart. TCR beta VDJ combination and CDR3 sequence profiling used genomic DNA as the template. An Illumina HiSeq 2000 was used for TCR repertoire sequencing. In the paper's pipeline: Repertoires were assessed using TRBV/TRBJ rearrangement plots, CDR3 size and DJ length profiles, and Simpson's diversity index. Whichever DNA sequence was most abundant in the deep sequencing data was defined as the immunodominant clone. CDR3 amino acid sequences were checked for sharing between subjects and were compared against published repertoires and the VDJdb database. The public reads were reanalyzed by TCRdb: fastp trimming at Q25, MiXCR alignment, in-frame beta chains only. Each entry is one CDR3 protein sequence, shown with its most common DNA and genes. The authors' filters were not applied to this entry. The sample table contains about 150,000 distinct CDR3 sequences; only one count was recorded for over 50% of them. Together, the top ten hold approximately 12% of the sample.

The data were taken from a study of CD8+CD57+ T cells in acquired aplastic anemia (dated by TCRdb to 2016 to 2018). Background on the whole study: On average, sorted CD4+ and CD8+ cells yielded 2.5 to 3.5 ug of extracted DNA, with a range of roughly 0.18 to 30 ug. A CD8+CD57+ expansion meant a frequency higher than the mean frequency seen in healthy subjects.

The patients picked for sequencing were ones in whom flow cytometry had shown an expansion of CD8+CD57+ cells. Severe acquired aplastic anemia was diagnosed in all patients according to International Study of Aplastic Anemia and Agranulocytosis and Camitta criteria. No therapy had been received by the patients at the time of blood sampling. In this study, sorted CD4+ and CD8+ T cells from the blood of healthy subjects and of severe aplastic anemia patients had their TCR repertoires deep-sequenced. Patients were enrolled under clinicaltrials.gov protocols 00001620, 01623167, 00001397, 00071045, 00081523 and 00961064 in the USA. Ficoll-Paque density gradient centrifugation was used to isolate peripheral blood mononuclear cells. Before DNA extraction, CD4+ and CD8+ T cells were sorted with FACS or magnetic beads. General conclusions and limits of the study: Patients and healthy controls showed no significant difference in CD8+ Simpson's diversity (P=0.060). Although around 30 CD8+ CDR3 sequences were shared by patients and controls, these sequences appeared highly expressed in patients and within the immunodominant clones of patients.

Via the germline V gene, CDR1 is ENHRY and CDR2 SYGVKD. V ends up 11 bases short and J 7 bases short, with an unmatched junction base count of 10. The CDR3 runs 14 amino acids, cysteine and phenylalanine included. Of all the DNA, just the CDR3 is kept, 42 bases in frame from base 1. This chain is built from TRBV10-3 and TRBJ2-1, with 11 central nucleotides matching TRBD2. This clonotype originated in a human donor with aplastic anemia. Sequencing used sorted CD4+, CD8+, or CD8+CD57+ T cells (not recorded which) from PBMCs. For the CDR3, the sequence is CASRAGTSGNEQFF. The nucleotide sequence reads TGTGCCTCCCGGGCCGGGACTAGCGGAAATGAGCAGTTCTTC.